This TCR beta chain was documented in a study of long-term antiretroviral therapy in people with HIV. Study conclusions and caveats: Clones that had undergone expansion before ART prevailed in the repertoire throughout all time points. In the period from about 2004 to 2017, blood was collected, possibly under older ART regimens. Narrower CDR3 length ranges marked HIV repertoires relative to controls.

Germline CDR1 SGHAT, CDR2 FQNNGV. This CDR3 has 15 amino acids. The ends were cut back, 1 base at V and 6 bases at J, with 13 bases in the middle. Researchers report immunoSEQ v3.0 was run at survey level. Some clones are missing from TCRdb's copy, which holds only in-frame ones; the method was immunoSEQ multiplex PCR. The data contain tens of thousands of clones, roughly 86% of them seen just once; the ten biggest clones take up approximately 5%. In its sample, this clone was seen a few times. Its antigen is as yet unknown. This clonotype originated in a man in his sixties with HIV. The rearrangement uses TRBV11-2 and TRBJ1-5; a possible D gene is TRBD1 (5 bases). The starting material was unsorted PBMCs, obtained 1.3 years after starting antiretroviral therapy. CDR3 sequence (DNA): TGTGCCAGCAGCTTAGGGTGGGGGGTAGCTCAGCCCCAGCATTTT. Its protein is CASSLGWGVAQPQHF.